The T cell receptor (beta chain) under discussion was sequenced for a study of blood T cell repertoires in COVID-19. In the study overall: From T cells, B-cell-depleted T cells, or PBMCs came the material, which was cDNA or gDNA.

Trimming pared 2 bases from V and 3 bases from J, leaving 8 bases between. The V gene's germline CDR1 is SGHRS and CDR2 YFSETQ. The CDR3 runs to 13 residues. As handled by the study authors: It was from reference gene primer amplification that nucleated cell counts were estimated. Generated by immunoSEQ multiplex PCR, the TCRdb table keeps only in-frame clones and is missing some. V and J calls and clone size are as listed in that table; D and trimming were resolved from the DNA. The repertoire includes more than 150,000 clones, about 83% of them detected once, and approximately 15% sits in the top ten.

V is TRBV5-1 and J is TRBJ1-1; TRBD1 might be the D (6 bases). Sequences were obtained from peripheral blood. The receptor's source is a woman of 80 years or more with acute or convalescent COVID-19. CDR3 nucleotide sequence: TGCGCCAGCAGCTTTGGGACACACACTGAAGCTTTCTTT. Its protein is CASSFGTHTEAFF.